The source of this T cell receptor (beta chain) is a study of response to subunit inactivated influenza vaccine. This clonotype has more than one count but fewer than ten. The CDR3 is 16 residues long. V dropped 3 bases and J dropped 1; count of bases not matched to a gene: 4. Looked up from germline, CDR1 is SGDLS and CDR2 is YYNGEE. TCRdb used MiXCR to reprocess the RT-PCR reads, holding one entry per CDR3 protein. This sample yields approximately 500,000 distinct CDR3 sequences, of which around a quarter are seen a single time; around 2.8% belongs to the top ten. These data also formed part of another study, on T cells expressing NK-cell markers. From that paper: For TCR beta, cDNA was produced by 5'RACE template switching with UMIs.

The source was CD4+ T cells sorted from PBMCs, collected less than 13 days after vaccination. The chain joins TRBV9 to TRBJ1-4, with TRBD1 identical over 9 bases. This sequence was found in a man aged 45 to 65 who received an inactivated influenza vaccine. CDR3 nucleotide sequence: TGTGCCAGCAGCGGCGGGACAGGGCGAACTAATGAAAAACTGTTTTTT. Its protein is CASSGGTGRTNEKLFF. Full variable domain (remainder filled in from reference TRBV9 and TRBJ1-4): DSGVTQTPKHLITATGQRVTLRCSPRSGDLSVYWYQQSLDQGLQFLIQYYNGEERAKGNILERFSAQQFPDLHSELNLSSLELGDSALYFCASSGGTGRTNEKLFFGSGTQLSVL.